Shown below are 17 T cell receptor beta chains from a single sample sequenced in a study of a mutant IDH1 vaccine in newly diagnosed glioma. This sample's time point: week 35, safety follow-up. What each vaccine dose contained was 300 ug of mutant IDH1 20-mer peptide, accompanied by topical imiquimod. Their recognized antigens are unknown. The assay was immunoSEQ multiplex PCR, and TCRdb's table has in-frame clones only and misses some. The data contain 50,000 to 75,000 clones, 74% of them singletons. The sequences come from PBMCs, collected from a glioma patient whose treatment included an IDH1 peptide vaccine. Receptors originate from a man aged 45 to 65 with glioma.

The chain employs TRBV7-2 and TRBJ1-1, with D possibly TRBD1 on 5 matching bases. Trimming removed 8 bases at V and 3 bases at J, with 19 bases between. This CDR3 is built from 15 residues. The V gene's germline CDR1 is SGHTA and CDR2 FQGNSA. DNA of the CDR3: TGTGCCAGCGGCCCCCGGGGTGTGGGGGACACTGAAGCTTTCTTT. It yields the protein CASGPRGVGDTEAFF.

The chain links TRBV10-3 to TRBJ2-3, with D perhaps matching TRBD1 (5 bases). CDR1 and CDR2 (germline): ENHRY, SYGVKD. The CDR3 is made up of 15 amino acids. V gave up 4 bases and J gave up 1 base, with 12 bases separating them. The CDR3 spells CAISGSREGTDTQYF. Here the CDR3 DNA reads TGTGCCATCAGTGGGAGCAGGGAAGGCACAGATACGCAGTATTTT.

The V and J genes are TRBV30 and TRBJ2-7; 9 bases agree with TRBD1. V was pared by 2 bases and J by 6 bases, with 5 bases of the junction left unmatched. The CDR3 extends over 13 amino acids. Germline V CDR1 and CDR2: GTSNPN, SVGIG (reference sequence). For the CDR3, the DNA is TGTGCCTGGAGTAGACAGGGGGTGACCGAGCAGTACTTC. It specifies CAWSRQGVTEQYF.

V and J are TRBV4-3 and TRBJ1-2; D is possibly TRBD1 (5 bases). V lost 0 bases and J 6 bases, leaving 11 bases between the germline ends. Germline CDR1 LGHNA, CDR2 YSLEER. This CDR3 region has 14 residues. CDR3 protein: CASSQDQGRDGYTF. The CDR3 DNA reads as TGCGCCAGCAGCCAAGACCAGGGTAGAGATGGCTACACCTTC.

V and J are TRBV4-3 and TRBJ2-3, with D perhaps TRBD1 (5 bases). The CDR3 loop spans 16 amino acids. Germline V gene sequence: CDR1 LGHNA, CDR2 YSLEER. Trimming cost V 0 bases and J 3 bases, with 13 bases left between them. The CDR3 region has the DNA TGCGCCAGCAGCCAAGAAGGGCAGGGAAGGACAGATACGCAGTATTTT. It is translated as CASSQEGQGRTDTQYF.

The chain couples TRBV27 to TRBJ2-1; possibly TRBD2 for D (6 bases). The CDR3 length is 16 residues. The V end was cut by 3 bases, the J end by 7 bases, with 19 bases between. Germline CDR1 reads MNHEY; CDR2 reads SMNVEV (reference sequence). This CDR3 is CASSFLAGQGGNEQFF. The CDR3 DNA reads TGTGCCAGCAGTTTCCTCGCGGGGCAGGGTGGGAATGAGCAGTTCTTC.

This chain uses TRBV18 with TRBJ2-3; D gene unclear. CDR1 is KGHSH, CDR2 LQKENI, per germline. The CDR3 contains 15 residues. The ends were cut back, 1 base at V and 0 bases at J, with 8 bases in the middle. The CDR3: CASSPQGGSTDTQYF. CDR3 DNA: TGTGCCAGCTCACCACAAGGCGGAAGCACAGATACGCAGTATTTT.

The genes are TRBV10-3 and TRBJ2-2; D gene ambiguous. V shed 7 bases and J shed 6 bases, with 12 bases lying between them. There are 13 residues in the CDR3. Looked up from germline, CDR1 is ENHRY and CDR2 is SYGVKD. In DNA form, the CDR3 reads TGTGCCATCAATCCTGACCCCTCCGGGGAGCTGTTTTTT. It encodes CAINPDPSGELFF.

The chain is built from TRBV19 and TRBJ1-1; D is ambiguous. Germline V gene lookup returns CDR1 LNHDA and CDR2 SQIVND (reference sequence). This CDR3 has 12 residues. V lost 1 base and J 7 bases, leaving 7 bases between the germline ends. CDR3 amino acids: CASSIASNEAFF. CDR3 DNA: TGTGCCAGTAGTATAGCCAGCAATGAAGCTTTCTTT. Supplemented by reference TRBV19 and TRBJ1-1, the full variable domain reads DGGITQSPKYLFRKEGQNVTLSCEQNLNHDAMYWYRQDPGQGLRLIYYSQIVNDFQKGDIAEGYSVSREKKESFPLTVTSAQKNPTAFYLCASSIASNEAFFGQGTRLTVV.

The V gene is TRBV19, the J gene TRBJ1-1, with TRBD1 as a possible D gene (5 bases). Per germline, CDR1 LNHDA and CDR2 SQIVND (reference sequence). The length of the CDR3 is 14 residues. Trimming shortened V by 5 bases and J by 0 bases, and 10 bases separated the two germline ends. The CDR3 protein is CASSPTQVNTEAFF. The CDR3 nucleotides read TGTGCCAGTAGTCCAACACAGGTGAACACTGAAGCTTTCTTT.

The chain carries TRBV6-1 and TRBJ2-7; no firm D call. V lost 2 bases and J 13 bases, leaving 9 bases between the germline ends. The CDR3 is 10 residues long. CDR1 and CDR2 from the germline V gene are MNHNS and SASEGT. The CDR3 DNA follows: TGTGCCAGCAGTGAATTGACACCCTACTTC. Protein: CASSELTPYF.

V gene TRBV4-2 combines with J gene TRBJ1-1, with 8 bases that match TRBD1. Germline trimming cut 0 bases from V and 3 bases from J; bases unmatched to any gene: 3. CDR1 is LGHNA and CDR2 is YNFKEQ in the germline V gene. The CDR3 has 15 amino acids. CDR3 loop: CASSQEAGGYTEAFF. As DNA, the CDR3 is TGTGCCAGCAGCCAAGAAGCAGGGGGCTACACTGAAGCTTTCTTT.

The rearrangement joins TRBV5-1 to TRBJ2-3; 9 nucleotides match TRBD1. J gave up 0 bases and V 4 bases, and 6 bases lay outside the gene matches. CDR1 is SGHRS, CDR2 YFSETQ, per germline. The CDR3 extends over 16 amino acids. Here the CDR3 reads CASSPGTGTSTDTQYF. In DNA form, the CDR3 reads TGCGCCAGCAGCCCGGGGACAGGGACTAGCACAGATACGCAGTATTTT. Using reference TRBV5-1 and TRBJ2-3 for the parts outside the CDR3, the full variable domain is KAGVTQTPRYLIKTRGQQVTLSCSPISGHRSVSWYQQTPGQGLQFLFEYFSETQRNKGNFPGRFSGRQFSNSRSEMNVSTLELGDSALYLCASSPGTGTSTDTQYFGPGTRLTVL.

The chain is built from TRBV10-2 and TRBJ2-5; D may be TRBD1 or TRBD2 (5 bases each). The CDR3 length is 12 residues. Germline-derived CDR1 and CDR2 are WSHSY and SAAADI. Trimming took 6 bases from V and 4 from J, leaving 9 bases between them. As DNA, the CDR3 is TGCGCCAGCAGGAGGGACCGAGAGACCCAGTACTTC. It encodes CASRRDRETQYF.

This clone was found a few times. The rearrangement joins TRBV5-8 to TRBJ1-5; no clear D. Germline V gives CDR1 SGHTS, CDR2 YDEGEE. The V end was cut by 0 bases, the J end by 3 bases, with 7 bases between. The CDR3 length is 14 residues. The CDR3 is CASSLVGHNQPQHF. CDR3 DNA sequence: TGTGCCAGCAGCTTGGTGGGTCACAATCAGCCCCAGCATTTT.

The chain links TRBV27 to TRBJ1-5; tentative D call: TRBD1 (5 bases). In germline, CDR1 is MNHEY, CDR2 SMNVEV (reference sequence). The CDR3 consists of 15 residues. V gave up 5 bases and J gave up 3 bases, with 14 bases separating them. The CDR3: CASSPLRDDNQPQHF. CDR3 nucleotide sequence: TGTGCCAGCAGTCCCCTCCGGGACGACAATCAGCCCCAGCATTTT.

The genes are TRBV15 and TRBJ2-7, with D maybe TRBD1 (6 bases). Between the trimmed V and J ends, which lost 0 bases and 5 bases, there was a span of 17 bases. The germline CDR1 and CDR2 sequences are LNHNV and YYDKDF (reference sequence). The CDR3 is 16 residues long. CDR3 sequence reads: CATSRDGAGASDEQYF. The CDR3 nucleotides read TGTGCCACCAGCAGAGATGGGGCAGGGGCCAGCGACGAGCAGTACTTC.